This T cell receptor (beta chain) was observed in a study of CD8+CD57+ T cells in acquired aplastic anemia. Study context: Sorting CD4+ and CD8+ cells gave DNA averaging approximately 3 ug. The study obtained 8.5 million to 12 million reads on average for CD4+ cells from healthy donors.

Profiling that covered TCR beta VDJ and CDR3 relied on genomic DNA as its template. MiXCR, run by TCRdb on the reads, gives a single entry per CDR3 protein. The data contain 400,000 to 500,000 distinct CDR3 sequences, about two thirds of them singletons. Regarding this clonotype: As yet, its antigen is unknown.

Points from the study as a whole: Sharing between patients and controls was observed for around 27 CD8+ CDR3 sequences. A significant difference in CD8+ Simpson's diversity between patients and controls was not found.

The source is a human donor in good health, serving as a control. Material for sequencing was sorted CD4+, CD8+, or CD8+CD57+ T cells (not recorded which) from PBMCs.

CDR3 nucleotides: TGTGCCAGCAGTTTTTCCGGCAGGGGGCTTTCGGCTTTCTTT. Translation: CASSFSGRGLSAFF. V is TRBV12-3 or TRBV12-4 and J is TRBJ1-1, with 8 bases that match TRBD1. The V and J ends lost 3 bases and 11 bases, in that order; junction bases with no gene match: 11. The CDR3 extends over 14 amino acids.